This TCR delta chain stems from a study of γδ T cells in repeated Plasmodium falciparum infection. Study as a whole: Timepoints: baseline, immediately before selected infections, and 21 days after every infection. Malian gammadelta TCRs were studied during no-transmission periods and across acute malaria episodes.

In the case of this clone: The antigen is not known. This is likely an artifact of a read error, given a far larger clone one base away. Within the sample, other DNA sequences also encode this same CDR3.

Germline V gives CDR1 GEAIGNYY, CDR2 EKD. The CDR3 totals 16 residues. Bulk repertoires came from Vgamma9/Vdelta2+ or Vdelta2-negative gammadelta T cells flow-sorted from PBMC. Broader study findings: Malian children's Vdelta2-negative repertoires appeared more expanded and less diverse than Australians'. Repeated controlled infections reportedly drove waves of new clonotype selection in Vdelta2-negative, mostly Vdelta1+, gammadelta repertoires.

TCRdb fed the multiplex PCR reads into CATT to redo clone calling. The sample consists of roughly 90,000 delta-chain clones, approximately 0.92% of them appearing once. The receptor's source is a pool of human donors (malaria-infected and uninfected, not separated). The sequenced sample was gamma-delta T cells from blood. This chain uses TRDV2 with TRDJ2, with TRDD3 matching over 9 bases. TCRdb carries no J gene annotation; the J gene was assigned here by matching the DNA with germline. The CDR3, as DNA: TGTGCCTGTGACACCGTAGGGGATACGGGCACAGCGCAACTCTTCTTT. Its translation is CACDTVGDTGTAQLFF.